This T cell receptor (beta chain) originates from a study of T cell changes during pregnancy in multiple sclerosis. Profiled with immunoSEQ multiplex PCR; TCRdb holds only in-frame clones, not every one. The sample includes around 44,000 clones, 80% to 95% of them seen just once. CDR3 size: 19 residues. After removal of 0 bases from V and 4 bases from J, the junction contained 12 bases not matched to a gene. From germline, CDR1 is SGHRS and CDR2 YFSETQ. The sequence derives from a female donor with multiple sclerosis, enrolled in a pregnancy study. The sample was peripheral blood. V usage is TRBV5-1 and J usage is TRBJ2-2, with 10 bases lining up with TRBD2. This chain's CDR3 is CASSLARGSGRWSTGELFF. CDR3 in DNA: TGCGCCAGCAGCTTGGCCAGGGGTAGCGGGAGGTGGAGCACCGGGGAGCTGTTTTTT.